The 28 T cell receptor beta chains presented below share a single source sample, sequenced in a study of shared clonotypes between healthy human individuals. The protocol was immunoSEQ multiplex PCR, while the TCRdb copy is restricted to in-frame clones and leaves out a portion. The sample holds over a million clones, approximately 68% seen once. The sample was memory CD4+ T cells sorted from blood. The sample's subset: CD45RA-negative fraction. These receptors came from a man aged 18 to 30 in good health.

The genes are TRBV7-2 and TRBJ2-5; 10 nucleotides match TRBD1. The CDR3 totals 15 residues. Trimming cost V 5 bases and J 5 bases; bases outside gene matches: 8. From germline, CDR1 is SGHTA and CDR2 FQGNSA. The CDR3: CASSTDRGMGETQYF. In nucleotides, the CDR3 is TGTGCCAGCAGCACGGACAGGGGGATGGGGGAGACCCAGTACTTC.

The chain's CDR3 is CASSSYRDGDTQYF. The CDR3 DNA follows: TGTGCCAGCAGCTCTTACAGGGACGGAGATACGCAGTATTTT. This sequence joins TRBV7-2 and TRBJ2-3, with D maybe TRBD1 (6 bases). Germline CDR1 and CDR2: SGHTA and FQGNSA. The CDR3 has 14 residues. V was cut by 4 bases and J by 5 bases, with 13 bases left in between.

This clone was observed a few times. This chain uses TRBV28 with TRBJ2-3; D uncertain. Trimming left V 4 bases short and J 0 bases short, with 8 bases between. The CDR3 length is 14 residues. The germline V gene has CDR1 MDHEN and CDR2 SYDVKM. CDR3 DNA sequence: TGTGCCAGCAGTTGGACGACAAGCACAGATACGCAGTATTTT. Protein: CASSWTTSTDTQYF.

This chain links TRBV9 with TRBJ2-3, with 8 bases matching TRBD2. V was pared by 3 bases and J by 0 bases, with 9 bases of the junction left unmatched. Germline V gene lookup returns CDR1 SGDLS and CDR2 YYNGEE. The CDR3 loop spans 17 amino acids. The CDR3 reads CASSAPTLAGSTDTQYF. CDR3 coding DNA: TGTGCCAGCAGCGCCCCAACCCTAGCGGGCAGCACAGATACGCAGTATTTT. Drawing the rest from reference TRBV9 and TRBJ2-3, the complete variable domain is DSGVTQTPKHLITATGQRVTLRCSPRSGDLSVYWYQQSLDQGLQFLIQYYNGEERAKGNILERFSAQQFPDLHSELNLSSLELGDSALYFCASSAPTLAGSTDTQYFGPGTRLTVL.

The V call is TRBV5-4, the J call TRBJ2-5; 7 bases are a match to TRBD1. The CDR3 covers 13 residues. Germline trimming cut 4 bases from V and 5 bases from J; bases unmatched to any gene: 5. Germline CDR1 SGHNT, CDR2 YYREEE (reference sequence). The CDR3 bases are TGTGCCAGCAGCGCCGACAGGGCTGAGACCCAGTACTTC. This sequence encodes CASSADRAETQYF. Variable domain in full (rest from reference TRBV5-4 and TRBJ2-5): ETGVTQSPTHLIKTRGQQVTLRCSSQSGHNTVSWYQQALGQGPQFIFQYYREEENGRGNFPPRFSGLQFPNYSSELNVNALELDDSALYLCASSADRAETQYFGPGTRLLVL.

The chain combines TRBV4-3 with TRBJ1-4; D perhaps matches TRBD1 (5 bases). Trimming cost V 0 bases and J 7 bases, with 12 bases left between them. This CDR3 contains 15 residues. Germline CDR1 reads LGHNA; CDR2 reads YSLEER. CDR3 DNA sequence: TGCGCCAGCAGCCAAGACCAGGGTAGGGGTGAAAAACTGTTTTTT. Its protein is CASSQDQGRGEKLFF.

This chain connects TRBV7-9 to TRBJ2-5; 12 bases line up with TRBD1. The V segment lost 4 bases and the J segment 11 bases; nucleotides outside the gene matches: 14. CDR3 length: 16 residues. CDR1 is SEHNR, CDR2 FQNEAQ, per germline (reference sequence). The CDR3 coding sequence is TGTGCCAGCAGCTCGTTACCGGGACAGGGGGCGGAAGAGCAGTACTTC. It codes for CASSSLPGQGAEEQYF.

This clone was observed a few times. The chain has TRBV29-1 and TRBJ1-5, with D possibly TRBD1 on 5 matching bases. Per germline, CDR1 SQVTM and CDR2 ANQGSEA. Trimming removed 4 bases from V and 1 base from J, with 11 bases in between. This CDR3 spans 14 amino acids. The CDR3 reads CSVVQGPSNQPQHF. The CDR3 DNA reads as TGCAGCGTTGTTCAGGGCCCAAGCAATCAGCCCCAGCATTTT.

The chain employs TRBV6-1 and TRBJ2-7; 7 nucleotides line up with TRBD2. Germline CDR1 and CDR2: MNHNS and SASEGT. Germline trimming cut 3 bases from V and 7 bases from J; bases unmatched to any gene: 0. CDR3 length equals 11 residues. CDR3 DNA: TGTGCCAGCAGTGAGGGGGGGGAGCAGTACTTC. This encodes CASSEGGEQYF.

The chain has TRBV5-6 and TRBJ2-7; 9 nucleotides agree with TRBD1. This CDR3 region has 15 residues. Per the germline V gene, CDR1 is SGHDT and CDR2 is YYEEEE. V was pared by 0 bases and J by 4 bases, with 5 bases of the junction left unmatched. The CDR3 here is CASSLVTGGHYEQYF. Here the CDR3 DNA reads TGTGCCAGCAGCTTGGTTACAGGGGGCCATTACGAGCAGTACTTC.

For this clone: A read error may account for a junction end that differs from germline. Within the sample, other DNA sequences also encode this same CDR3. The J gene is TRBJ1-1, the V gene TRBV5-1, with D possibly being TRBD1 (5 bases). Per germline, CDR1 SGHRS and CDR2 YFSETQ. There are 13 residues in the CDR3. The CDR3 loop reads CASSYRTNTEAFF. The CDR3 nucleotides read TGCGCCAGCAGTTATCGGACAAACACTGAAGCCTTCTTT.

Remarks on this clone: Distinct nucleotide sequences in the sample also encode this CDR3. V and J are TRBV11-1 and TRBJ2-3; D uncertain. Germline V gene sequence: CDR1 SGHAT, CDR2 FQDESV (reference sequence). This CDR3 has 14 residues. Trimming took off 3 bases at V and 1 base at J, with 8 bases between the two ends. CDR3: CASSFGVGTDTQYF. The CDR3 bases are TGTGCCAGCAGCTTTGGAGTGGGCACAGATACGCAGTATTTT. The full variable domain, completed using reference TRBV11-1 and TRBJ2-3, is EAEVAQSPRYKITEKSQAVAFWCDPISGHATLYWYRQILGQGPELLVQFQDESVVDDSQLPKDRFSAERLKGVDSTLKIQPAELGDSAMYLCASSFGVGTDTQYFGPGTRLTVL.

This rearrangement joins TRBV6-5 to TRBJ2-7, with TRBD1 matching 9 bases. The CDR3 totals 14 residues. J was trimmed by 0 bases and V by 6 bases; bases with no gene match: 3. Germline CDR1 MNHEY, CDR2 SVGAGI. As DNA, the CDR3 is TGTGCCAGCAGAATGGGACAGGGCTCCTACGAGCAGTACTTC. Protein: CASRMGQGSYEQYF.

The rearrangement joins TRBV9 to TRBJ2-2; 12 nucleotides agree with TRBD2. This CDR3 has 15 amino acids. Germline values: CDR1 SGDLS, CDR2 YYNGEE. The trim removed 3 bases at V and 5 bases at J, leaving 2 bases unmatched. The CDR3 nucleotides are TGTGCCAGCAGCGGGACTAGCGGGGTGACCGGGGAGCTGTTTTTT. Its protein product is CASSGTSGVTGELFF.

CDR3 bases: TGCAGCGGTATTAGCGGGGTAAACATCTACGAGCAGTACTTC. This sequence encodes CSGISGVNIYEQYF. V usage is TRBV29-1 and J usage is TRBJ2-7; TRBD2 agrees at 8 bases. Germline V lookup: CDR1 SQVTM, CDR2 ANQGSEA. The CDR3 loop spans 14 amino acids. J was trimmed by 3 bases and V by 7 bases; bases with no gene match: 11.

This chain joins TRBV6-6 and TRBJ1-3; 8 bases align to TRBD1. The CDR3 sequence is 16 residues long. The germline gives CDR1 MNHNY, CDR2 SVGAGI (reference sequence). Losses at the gene ends were 4 bases for V and 1 base for J; bases not matched to a gene: 6. CDR3 nucleotide sequence: TGTGCCAGCAGTTGGAGCACAGGGGGATCTGGAAACACCATATATTTT. This codes for CASSWSTGGSGNTIYF.

This clone was counted a few times. This chain joins TRBV4-2 and TRBJ1-2, with D unresolved. Germline values: CDR1 LGHNA, CDR2 YNFKEQ. The length of the CDR3 is 14 residues. Between the trimmed V and J ends, which lost 0 bases and 1 base, there was a span of 6 bases. In DNA, the CDR3 is TGTGCCAGCAGCCAAGATCTAGATAACTATGGCTACACCTTC. Translated, it gives CASSQDLDNYGYTF.

Here the CDR3 reads CASSTSGTGVYEQYF. The CDR3 DNA follows: TGTGCCAGCAGCACCTCCGGGACAGGGGTTTACGAGCAGTACTTC. The V and J genes are TRBV28 and TRBJ2-7; 10 bases are a match to TRBD1. Losses at the gene ends were 6 bases for V and 4 bases for J; bases not matched to a gene: 9. The CDR3 has 15 residues. From germline, CDR1 is MDHEN and CDR2 SYDVKM.

This clone has a handful of counts. V and J are TRBV6-1 and TRBJ2-4; D is unclear. CDR1 and CDR2 from the germline V gene are MNHNS and SASEGT. V was shortened by 8 bases and J by 14 bases, with 16 bases between the two germline ends. This CDR3 has 11 amino acids. The CDR3, as DNA: TGTGCCAGCGGCTTTGAGTGGGTGGAGTACTTC. Translation: CASGFEWVEYF.

The chain joins TRBV29-1 to TRBJ2-1; 9 bases map to TRBD2. Trimming removed 3 bases from V and 12 bases from J; junction bases left unmatched: 15. The CDR3 sequence is 15 residues long. The V gene's germline CDR1 is SQVTM and CDR2 ANQGSEA. Written as DNA, the CDR3 is TGCAGCGTTGATGAACGGGTAGCGGGAGATTTGGGGCAGTTCTTC. Translated: CSVDERVAGDLGQFF.

The chain has TRBV5-6 and TRBJ1-2; D is uncertain. CDR3 length equals 15 residues. The germline V and J ends were trimmed by 0 bases and 0 bases, with 9 bases remaining between them. The V gene's germline CDR1 is SGHDT and CDR2 YYEEEE. The CDR3 DNA is TGTGCCAGCAGCTTGGAGGTGGCATCTAACTATGGCTACACCTTC. This translates into CASSLEVASNYGYTF.

The V gene is TRBV10-3, the J gene TRBJ2-1; no definite D call. Germline lookup yields CDR1 ENHRY and CDR2 SYGVKD. The V gene lost 10 bases and the J gene lost 10 bases, with 14 bases spanning the gap. This CDR3 is 11 amino acids long. CDR3 sequence reads: CATANRREQFF. In DNA, the CDR3 is TGTGCCACCGCCAACCGGCGGGAGCAGTTCTTC.

V gene TRBV28 combines with J gene TRBJ2-7; 8 bases fit TRBD1. This CDR3 region has 17 residues. V dropped 3 bases and J dropped 1; count of bases not matched to a gene: 11. The germline V gene encodes CDR1 MDHEN and CDR2 SYDVKM. Here the CDR3 reads CASSFPGGLGSSYEQYF. For the CDR3, the DNA is TGTGCCAGCAGTTTCCCAGGGGGCCTTGGCTCGTCCTACGAGCAGTACTTC.

This clone has only a few counts. The rearrangement joins TRBV2 to TRBJ1-2; D is ambiguous. Germline assignment: CDR1 SNHLY and CDR2 FYNNEI. Trimming took 4 bases from V and 0 from J, leaving 6 bases between them. This CDR3 is 13 amino acids long. This CDR3 is CASSAGTNYGYTF. CDR3 nucleotide sequence: TGTGCCAGCAGTGCAGGTACTAACTATGGCTACACCTTC.

This clone occurred once. This may stem from a read error, because a much larger clone lies one nucleotide away. Within the sample, other DNA sequences also encode this same CDR3. The V and J genes are TRBV7-3 and TRBJ1-1; no clear D gene. Per the germline V gene, CDR1 is SGHTA and CDR2 is FQGTGA. V dropped 4 bases and J dropped 1 base, with 7 bases sitting between them. CDR3 length: 13 residues. The CDR3 DNA reads as TGTGCCAGCAGCTCGTCAGGGAACACTGAAGCTTTCTTT. It yields the protein CASSSSGNTEAFF.

This chain uses TRBV7-9 with TRBJ1-4; the match to TRBD1 covers 11 bases. Germline CDR1 is SEHNR and CDR2 is FQNEAQ (reference sequence). With V trimmed by 5 bases and J by 5 bases, 4 bases remained unmatched. The CDR3 totals 15 residues. The DNA of the CDR3 is TGTGCCAGCAGCCCGGACAGGGGGCGAAATGAAAAACTGTTTTTT. Amino acid sequence: CASSPDRGRNEKLFF.

The chain has TRBV28 and TRBJ1-2; D gene uncertain. V was shortened by 6 bases and J by 2 bases, with 4 bases between the two germline ends. There are 11 residues in the CDR3. Germline assignment: CDR1 MDHEN and CDR2 SYDVKM. DNA for the CDR3: TGTGCCAGCAGGGGGAACTATGGCTACACCTTC. Residues: CASRGNYGYTF.

The rearrangement joins TRBV10-3 to TRBJ2-2, with TRBD2 as a possible D gene (6 bases). V shed 5 bases and J shed 5 bases, with 21 bases lying between them. Germline V gene sequence: CDR1 ENHRY, CDR2 SYGVKD. The CDR3 totals 17 residues. Written as DNA, the CDR3 is TGTGCCATCAGTCGGGGGACGGGGGTCGTCCTTACCGGGGAGCTGTTTTTT. Amino acids: CAISRGTGVVLTGELFF.